This TCR beta chain was sequenced in a study of cytomegalovirus exposure and HLA in healthy donors. A remark on this clone: As yet, its antigen is unknown.

Per germline, CDR1 SGHTA and CDR2 FQGNSA. Trimming removed 1 base from V and 5 bases from J, with 13 bases in between. The CDR3 totals 15 residues. Study results and caveats: The study carried out a later analysis of TCR beta sequences. It associated some 15,000 of them with specific HLA alleles at a false discovery rate of 0.05. Sequencing artifact likely explains a cluster of highly shared sequence variants. The study put 150 to 200 TCR beta chains on its list as cytomegalovirus-associated.

At collection, donors were nominally healthy, but unrecorded immune exposures were probable. A multiplex PCR was run with 60 Vbeta primers and 13 Jbeta primers. TCRdb keeps only in-frame clones here, not all; method: immunoSEQ multiplex PCR. This table has 130,000 to 150,000 clones, around 78% appearing once. This TCR came from a woman between 18 and 29 years old in good health and CMV-seropositive. This chain joins TRBV7-2 and TRBJ2-3; D may be TRBD1 (6 bases). The sample consisted of PBMCs. The CDR3 nucleotides read TGTGCCAGCAGCTTAGATGGGGGCCGGGGAGATACGCAGTATTTT. Encoded protein: CASSLDGGRGDTQYF.